The clone carrying this T cell receptor (beta chain) was counted many times. TCRdb re-called the reads through MiXCR, storing one row per CDR3 protein. Among roughly 320,000 distinct CDR3 sequences listed, over 7.5% were seen once. The CDR3 contains 13 residues. The germline V and J ends were trimmed by 3 bases and 4 bases, with 10 bases remaining between them. This record comes from a study of T cell repertoires in cytomegalovirus infection. The clonotype originates from a human donor in good health (CMV status not recorded). Some clones in this sample may be carry-over from other donors' samples. This chain joins TRBV12-3 or TRBV12-4 and TRBJ2-7, with D perhaps TRBD2 (6 bases). Sequenced material: PBMCs. Written as DNA, the CDR3 is TGTGCCAGCAGTTTGCGGGACCGGTACGAGCAGTACTTC. It encodes CASSLRDRYEQYF.